The present T cell receptor beta chain was sequenced within a study of Ad26.COV2.S vaccination and SARS-CoV-2 variants. At the level of the study: Donor was assigned to the Ad26.COV2.S arm of trial COV1001.

The V and J ends lost 2 bases and 4 bases, in that order; junction bases with no gene match: 6. The CDR3 length is 17 residues. Germline values: CDR1 SGDLS, CDR2 YYNGEE. The sample's treatment: approximately 18 received Ad26.COV2.S at low or high dose, single or two shots; about 5 received placebo; per-sample allocation not given. On day 63 after the first injection, vaccine and placebo recipients gave samples. Findings and caveats of the study: Vaccine and placebo recipients had similar non-spike TCR breadth.

Profiling relied on immunoSEQ multiplex PCR, and the TCRdb table lists in-frame clones only, not all of them. The sample carries 430,000 or so clones, roughly 87% recorded once. Notes on this clone: Its cognate antigen is unknown.

The TCR comes from a person aged 18-65 years who received the Ad26.COV2.S COVID-19 vaccine or a placebo. V usage is TRBV9 and J usage is TRBJ2-5; 15 bases fit TRBD2. The sample was peripheral blood, taken in a trial of Ad26.COV2.S vaccine versus placebo. CDR3 sequence (DNA): TGTGCCAGCAGCGTCGGACTAGCGGGGGGGCTGGGAGAGACCCAGTACTTC. Translating it yields CASSVGLAGGLGETQYF.